Listed below are T cell receptor beta chains from one sample, sequenced in a study of CD8 T cells in ankylosing spondylitis. TCRdb ran MiXCR on the 5' RACE reads and lists one entry per CDR3 protein. The profile shows around 280,000 distinct CDR3 sequences, 20% of them singletons. Sequencing input: blood, either unsorted or a sorted T cell fraction (not recorded which). Source of these receptors: a male donor with ankylosing spondylitis or in good health (not recorded which). CDR3s leave out the opening cysteine and the closing phenylalanine or tryptophan. Expanded clones get a size class; other rows say once, few or many, or leave the size out.

many	TRBJ2-3	14	TRBV3-1	ASSQARAGSTDTQY
NA	TRBJ2-3	13	TRBV21-1	ASSLLAMSTDTQY
many	TRBJ2-1	12	TRBV20-1	SASFLSGYNEQF
NA	TRBJ2-1	16	TRBV4-1	ASSQDRALGRSYNEQF
many	TRBJ1-6	12	TRBV9	ASSVQKIGSPLH
NA	TRBJ2-1	15	TRBV7-6	ASSLSQQGRIDNGQF
few	TRBJ2-3	15	TRBV27	ASSFGSRTGVTDTQY
NA	TRBJ2-1	13	TRBV9	ASSPRLAGESEQF
many	TRBJ1-2	11	TRBV20-1	SADRPQGYGYT
many	TRBJ2-3	13	TRBV29-1	SVVATSGRTDTQY
NA	TRBJ1-6	12	TRBV5-5	ASSLRTTGEPLH